The 17 T cell receptor beta chains given below trace back to one sample, sequenced in a study of T cell clonality in common variable immunodeficiency. Sequencing was performed with immunoSEQ multiplex PCR; in TCRdb, only in-frame clones are kept and a portion is missing. The sample is made up of around 42,000 clones, none counted only once. The sequenced sample was peripheral blood mononuclear cells. All receptors derive from a person aged 18-69 years in good health.

There are many counts of this clone. The CDR3 end is not reached by the read, which stops 3 residues before it; the germline J gene fills it in. The J gene is TRBJ2-5, the V gene TRBV20-1; 9 bases match TRBD2. After removal of 0 bases from V and 4 bases from J, the junction contained 9 bases not matched to a gene. The CDR3 spans 16 residues. Germline lookup yields CDR1 DFQATT and CDR2 SNEGSKA (reference sequence). The CDR3 reads CSARDPRFSGGETQYF. CDR3 bases read: TGCAGTGCTAGAGACCCCAGATTTAGCGGGGGAGAGACC.

This clone was recorded at least ten times. Its ends do not fully match the called genes, so a read error is possible. The sequenced fragment ends 3 residues before the CDR3 boundary, so the rest is inferred from the germline J gene. The V call is TRBV2, the J call TRBJ2-2, with 10 bases that match TRBD2. The CDR3 has 16 residues. The germline CDR1 and CDR2 sequences are SNHLY and FYNNEI. The CDR3 reads CSSSRGLAVNTGELFF. The DNA read from the CDR3 is TGTTCCAGCAGCAGAGGACTAGCGGTAAACACCGGGGAG.

In its sample, this clone was seen many times. The read stops 3 residues short of the end of the CDR3; the missing end is completed from the germline J gene. This chain connects TRBV20-1 to TRBJ2-2; 8 bases fit TRBD1. The CDR3 has 19 amino acids. CDR1 is DFQATT and CDR2 is SNEGSKA in the germline V gene (reference sequence). CDR3 DNA, as far as it was read: TGCAGTGCTCCCCCACCATCCGGGACAGGAGCAAACATTGGTGAAAAG. It yields the protein CSAPPPSGTGANIGEK. The complete CDR3 reads CSAPPPSGTGANIGEKLFF.

This clone occurred many times. With the read ending 3 residues before the CDR3 end, the germline J gene is used to fill in that end. The chain is built from TRBV5-6 and TRBJ2-5; 7 bases fit TRBD1. Losses at the gene ends were 3 bases for V and 5 bases for J; bases not matched to a gene: 10. The CDR3 extends over 15 amino acids. Germline CDR1 and CDR2: SGHDT and YYEEEE. CDR3 bases read: TGTGCCAGCAGCTCCCGGACAGGCCTTGGGGAGACC. Protein sequence: CASSSRTGLGET. The complete CDR3 sequence is CASSSRTGLGETQYF.

In this sample, this clone turned up a few times. The CDR3 extends 3 residues past the end of the read, so its final part is completed from the germline J gene. The V and J genes are TRBV19 and TRBJ1-2; no definite D call. Germline V gene data show CDR1 as LNHDA and CDR2 as SQIVND (reference sequence). V lost 5 bases and J lost 2, with 12 bases in between. There are 14 residues in the CDR3. Partial CDR3 DNA: TGTGCCAGTAGTTCGTTTGACACGAACTATGGC. Its protein product is CASSSFDTNYG. The full-length CDR3 reads as CASSSFDTNYGYTF.

This clone was seen repeatedly, ten times or more. The CDR3 end lies 3 residues beyond the end of the read and is filled in from the germline J gene. This chain joins TRBV6-2 or TRBV6-3 and TRBJ1-1; no definite D call. CDR1 and CDR2 (germline): MNHEY, SVGEGT. V was pared by 7 bases and J by 6 bases, with 21 bases between. This CDR3 spans 15 amino acids. Partial CDR3 DNA: TGTGCCAGCACCGAATCGCAGGTGGATAATGCTGAA. It specifies CASTESQVDNAE. The CDR3 as a whole reads CASTESQVDNAEAFF.

This clone was seen many times. The CDR3 extends 3 residues past the end of the read, so its final part is completed from the germline J gene. V is TRBV30 and J is TRBJ1-2; D call uncertain. CDR3 length: 16 amino acids. Deletions cut 2 bases from V and 4 bases from J, with 20 bases between. The germline V gene encodes CDR1 GTSNPN and CDR2 SVGIG (reference sequence). The CDR3 here is CAWSMTPRRPLYGYTF. The CDR3 bases that were read are TGTGCCTGGAGTATGACCCCCAGGAGACCTCTCTATGGC.

This clone has a count of ten or more. The read terminates 3 residues ahead of where the CDR3 ends, so the germline J gene completes it. This chain joins TRBV9 and TRBJ2-5; TRBD1 agrees at 9 bases. Germline CDR1 is SGDLS and CDR2 is YYNGEE. V dropped 0 bases and J dropped 4; count of bases not matched to a gene: 7. There are 16 residues in the CDR3. Partial CDR3 DNA: TGTGCCAGCAGCGTAGAGGGGACAGGGCAGGGAGAGACC. Encoded protein: CASSVEGTGQGET. Given in full, the CDR3 is CASSVEGTGQGETQYF.

This clone was found many times. The sequence runs out 3 residues before the end of the CDR3; the remainder is reconstructed from the germline J gene. The rearrangement joins TRBV18 to TRBJ2-7; D might be TRBD2 (6 bases). The CDR3 loop spans 16 amino acids. Trimming cost V 3 bases and J 2 bases, with 17 bases left between them. The germline CDR1 and CDR2 sequences are KGHSH and LQKENI. The sequenced CDR3 bases are TGTGCCAGCTCACCCTTCCGGGACTCATCACCCTACGAG. It encodes CASSPFRDSSPYE. Given in full, the CDR3 is CASSPFRDSSPYEQYF.

This clone was detected many times. Incomplete CDR3 DNA: TGTGCCAGCGTTTCACCCAGGGGAACATACGAG. It specifies CASVSPRGTYE. The CDR3, in full, reads CASVSPRGTYEQYF. The J gene is TRBJ2-7, the V gene TRBV6-2 or TRBV6-3, with D perhaps matching TRBD1 (6 bases). The sequence runs out 3 residues before the end of the CDR3; the remainder is reconstructed from the germline J gene. CDR3 length: 14 amino acids. CDR1 is MNHEY and CDR2 is SVGEGT in the germline V gene. Trimming removed 8 bases from V and 4 bases from J, with 18 bases in between.

This clone has a handful of counts. The CDR3 is cut off 3 residues early in the read; its end comes from the germline J gene. The chain links TRBV6-4 to TRBJ2-5, with TRBD2 matching 9 bases. The CDR3 loop spans 15 amino acids. The germline gives CDR1 MRHNA, CDR2 SNTAGT. The DNA read from the CDR3 is TGTGCCAGCAGTGTGGTGGCGGGAGGGCCAGATACC. It encodes CASSVVAGGPDT. The CDR3 in full is CASSVVAGGPDTQYF.

In its sample, this clone was seen many times. The CDR3 end falls 3 residues outside the read, so it is completed with the germline J gene. The V gene is TRBV5-6, the J gene TRBJ2-7, with 7 nucleotides matching TRBD1. The V gene's germline CDR1 is SGHDT and CDR2 YYEEEE. This CDR3 region has 15 residues. The V and J ends lost 5 bases and 5 bases, in that order; junction bases with no gene match: 13. This CDR3 reads CASSRQGWSLHEQYF. Partial CDR3 DNA: TGTGCCAGCAGTCGACAGGGATGGTCTCTCCACGAG.

This clone was seen at least ten times. The read falls 3 residues short of the CDR3 end, and the missing part is taken from the germline J gene. This chain connects TRBV20-1 to TRBJ1-1, with a weak D call TRBD1 (5 bases). Germline lookup yields CDR1 DFQATT and CDR2 SNEGSKA (reference sequence). The CDR3 has 13 amino acids. Trimming took off 1 base at V and 4 bases at J, with 10 bases between the two ends. The part of the CDR3 DNA that was read is TGCAGTGCTAGAGGGGGGGGGATCACTGAA. It translates to CSARGGGITE. The CDR3, in full, reads CSARGGGITEAFF.

In its sample, this clone was seen many times. The read falls 3 residues short of the CDR3 end, and the missing part is taken from the germline J gene. The chain couples TRBV30 to TRBJ2-5, with TRBD1 as a possible D gene (6 bases). The V end lost 4 bases, the J end lost 3 bases, and 12 bases lay between the germline ends. Germline assignment: CDR1 GTSNPN and CDR2 SVGIG (reference sequence). This CDR3 spans 13 amino acids. The sequenced CDR3 bases are TGTGCCTGGAAGGTCAGGGGTGAAGAGACC. Protein sequence: CAWKVRGEET. The CDR3 reads in full as CAWKVRGEETQYF.

The sample holds many counts of this clone. The read stops 3 residues short of the end of the CDR3; the missing end is completed from the germline J gene. The V call is TRBV10-3, the J call TRBJ2-3, with TRBD2 matching over 7 bases. CDR1 and CDR2 (germline): ENHRY, SYGVKD. This CDR3 is built from 18 residues. Germline trimming cut 0 bases from V and 2 bases from J; bases unmatched to any gene: 11. CDR3 DNA (partial): TGTGCCATCAGTGAGTCGAGACACCTAGCGGAAGCCACAGATACG. It codes for CAISESRHLAEATDT. The complete CDR3 protein is CAISESRHLAEATDTQYF.

This clone was recorded many times. CDR3 DNA (partial): TGCAGCGTTTACAGGGGAAGTGGCACTGAA. This translates into CSVYRGSGTE. The entire CDR3 protein is CSVYRGSGTEAFF. This sequence joins TRBV29-1 and TRBJ1-1; 7 bases line up with TRBD1. The read finishes 3 residues shy of the CDR3 end, and the germline J gene is used to complete it. The CDR3 is made up of 13 amino acids. Per the germline V gene, CDR1 is SQVTM and CDR2 is ANQGSEA. V trimming: 5 bases; J trimming: 4 bases; junction bases outside the gene matches: 7.

Ten or more counts support this clone. The CDR3 end is not reached by the read, which stops 3 residues before it; the germline J gene fills it in. The chain combines TRBV29-1 with TRBJ2-5; D is perhaps TRBD1 (5 bases). V was clipped by 3 bases and J by 7 bases, with 12 bases between them. Germline V gene lookup returns CDR1 SQVTM and CDR2 ANQGSEA. The CDR3 length is 12 residues. The CDR3 sequence: CSVEVSQGTQYF. The CDR3 bases that were read are TGCAGCGTTGAGGTCTCGCAGGGGACC.